Presented here are 30 T cell receptor beta chains from one specimen sequenced in a study of early T cells in non-severe SARS-CoV-2 infection. TCRdb independently ran MiXCR on the 5' RACE reads; one entry per CDR3 protein. The repertoire includes some 45,000 distinct CDR3 sequences, approximately 6.3% of them detected once, and roughly 7.7% sits in the top ten. Sequencing was performed on whole blood, taken at baseline. Source of these receptors: an adult who was a healthcare worker with PCR-confirmed SARS-CoV-2 infection or an uninfected control (not recorded which).

Only a few counts were recorded for this clonotype. The V call is TRBV10-3, the J call TRBJ2-7, with D perhaps being TRBD1 or TRBD2 (6 bases each). Germline loops: CDR1 ENHRY, CDR2 SYGVKD. CDR3 length equals 14 residues. The V gene lost 3 bases and the J gene lost 5 bases, with 14 bases spanning the gap. CDR3 residues: CAISDLGGLNEQYF. The CDR3 DNA follows: TGTGCCATCAGTGACCTAGGGGGGCTGAACGAGCAGTACTTC.

A few counts support this clonotype. V is TRBV4-1 and J is TRBJ1-2; 7 bases are a match to TRBD1. J lost 3 bases, V lost 0 bases, and 7 bases had no gene match. The CDR3 runs 16 residues. Germline CDR1 MGHRA, CDR2 YSYEKL. The CDR3 here is CASSQDPGGDYYGYTF. The CDR3 DNA reads TGCGCCAGCAGCCAAGACCCAGGGGGTGATTACTATGGCTACACCTTC.

At least ten counts were recorded for this clonotype. The chain uses TRBV3-1 and TRBJ2-1; no firm D call. Germline V gene lookup returns CDR1 LGHDT and CDR2 YNNKEL (reference sequence). The CDR3 covers 13 residues. V was clipped by 0 bases and J by 9 bases, with 9 bases between them. The CDR3 reads CASSQDTVREQFF. The CDR3, as DNA: TGTGCCAGCAGCCAAGACACGGTGCGTGAGCAGTTCTTC.

V gene TRBV28 combines with J gene TRBJ2-7, with D possibly TRBD1 on 5 matching bases. The CDR3 runs to 15 residues. The germline V gene encodes CDR1 MDHEN and CDR2 SYDVKM. V shed 1 base and J shed 3 bases, with 13 bases lying between them. CDR3 protein: CASSLLRQGYYEQYF. The CDR3 region has the DNA TGTGCCAGCAGTTTATTACGCCAGGGATACTACGAGCAGTACTTC.

This clonotype was recorded many times. This chain connects TRBV28 to TRBJ1-5, with 8 bases fitting TRBD1. The germline V gene encodes CDR1 MDHEN and CDR2 SYDVKM. This CDR3 is 13 amino acids long. Germline trimming cut 6 bases from V and 7 bases from J; bases unmatched to any gene: 5. In nucleotides, the CDR3 is TGTGCCAGCAGCCGGACAGGGAAGCAGCCCCAGCATTTT. It codes for CASSRTGKQPQHF. The variable domain in full, completed from reference TRBV28 and TRBJ1-5, reads DVKVTQSSRYLVKRTGEKVFLECVQDMDHENMFWYRQDPGLGLRLIYFSYDVKMKEKGDIPEGYSVSREKKERFSLILESASTNQTSMYLCASSRTGKQPQHFGDGTRLSIL.

There are many counts of this clonotype. CDR3 sequence: CASGTGRNEQFF. In nucleotides, the CDR3 is TGTGCCAGCGGGACAGGGAGGAATGAGCAGTTCTTC. V usage is TRBV12-3 or TRBV12-4 and J usage is TRBJ2-1; 9 positions agree with TRBD1. J was trimmed by 7 bases and V by 8 bases; bases with no gene match: 3. This CDR3 contains 12 residues.

This clonotype has ten or more counts. The chain carries TRBV28 and TRBJ1-1; 7 bases are shared with TRBD1. Germline CDR1 is MDHEN and CDR2 is SYDVKM. J gave up 5 bases and V 6 bases, and 9 bases lay outside the gene matches. The CDR3 has 14 residues. CDR3 sequence reads: CASSLQGQGTEAFF. The CDR3, as DNA: TGTGCCAGCAGCTTACAGGGGCAGGGGACTGAAGCTTTCTTT. Drawing the rest from reference TRBV28 and TRBJ1-1, the complete variable domain is DVKVTQSSRYLVKRTGEKVFLECVQDMDHENMFWYRQDPGLGLRLIYFSYDVKMKEKGDIPEGYSVSREKKERFSLILESASTNQTSMYLCASSLQGQGTEAFFGQGTRLTVV.

This clonotype showed up many times. This CDR3 is CASSLGGLGYTF. CDR3 nucleotide sequence: TGTGCCAGCAGTTTGGGGGGGCTCGGCTACACCTTC. This chain joins TRBV12-3 or TRBV12-4 and TRBJ1-2; the D gene is possibly TRBD1 (6 bases). Trimming left V 3 bases short and J 8 bases short, with 10 bases between. CDR3 length: 12 residues.

This clonotype was recorded many times. CDR3 sequence reads: CASSLVRNSPLHF. The CDR3 nucleotides read TGTGCCAGCAGCTTGGTTCGCAATTCACCCCTCCACTTT. The chain carries TRBV5-4 and TRBJ1-6; D ambiguous. The V end lost 0 bases, the J end lost 7 bases, and 5 bases lay between the germline ends. The CDR3 has 13 residues. Germline lookup yields CDR1 SGHNT and CDR2 YYREEE (reference sequence).

This clonotype has ten or more counts. This chain uses TRBV12-3 or TRBV12-4 with TRBJ2-2; a weak D match, TRBD1 (6 bases). Trimming removed 4 bases at V and 0 bases at J, with 9 bases between. This CDR3 is 15 amino acids long. CDR3 DNA: TGTGCCAGCAGTTCGACAGGCCCGAACACCGGGGAGCTGTTTTTT. It codes for CASSSTGPNTGELFF.

This clonotype came up many times. The rearrangement uses TRBV10-3 and TRBJ1-1, with D unclear. This CDR3 is 13 amino acids long. Germline CDR1 reads ENHRY; CDR2 reads SYGVKD. The V gene lost 7 bases and the J gene lost 1 base, with 10 bases spanning the gap. CDR3 loop: CAIKRPPNTEAFF. The CDR3 nucleotides are TGTGCCATCAAACGACCGCCGAACACTGAAGCTTTCTTT.

The genes are TRBV20-1 and TRBJ1-6; TRBD1 agrees at 7 bases. Germline V gene lookup returns CDR1 DFQATT and CDR2 SNEGSKA (reference sequence). The V segment lost 5 bases and the J segment 5 bases; nucleotides outside the gene matches: 3. The CDR3 has 13 residues. In nucleotides, the CDR3 is TGCAGTGCTTCCGGGACAGATAATTCACCCCTCCACTTT. It specifies CSASGTDNSPLHF.

V gene TRBV11-2 combines with J gene TRBJ1-3; D unresolved. CDR1 is SGHAT, CDR2 FQNNGV, per germline. The V end lost 4 bases, the J end lost 1 base, and 8 bases lay between the germline ends. This CDR3 is 14 amino acids long. The CDR3 protein is CASSSRLSGNTIYF. CDR3 nucleotides: TGTGCCAGCAGCTCGAGATTATCTGGAAACACCATATATTTT.

This clonotype occurred a few times. This chain joins TRBV7-6 and TRBJ1-1; 8 bases line up with TRBD1. This CDR3 region has 14 residues. V shed 1 base and J 5 bases; nucleotides not matched to a gene: 3. Per the germline V gene, CDR1 is SGHVS and CDR2 is FNYEAQ. The CDR3 coding sequence is TGTGCCAGCAGCTTAGGCAACAGGGGGACTGAAGCTTTCTTT. Translated: CASSLGNRGTEAFF.

This clonotype was detected ten times or more. The chain uses TRBV10-3 and TRBJ1-1, with a tentative D call TRBD1 (5 bases). CDR1 is ENHRY, CDR2 SYGVKD, per germline. Deletions cut 7 bases from V and 1 base from J, with 10 bases between. The CDR3 covers 13 residues. The chain's CDR3 is CAITDRANTEAFF. In nucleotides, the CDR3 is TGTGCCATCACAGACAGAGCGAACACTGAAGCTTTCTTT.

This clonotype was observed many times. J is TRBJ2-7 and V is TRBV3-1; TRBD1 matches at 8 bases. V trimming: 5 bases; J trimming: 1 base; junction bases outside the gene matches: 1. Germline-derived CDR1 and CDR2 are LGHDT and YNNKEL (reference sequence). This CDR3 region has 13 residues. CDR3: CASSRQGSYEQYF. The CDR3 nucleotides read TGTGCCAGCAGCAGACAGGGGTCCTACGAGCAGTACTTC.

This clonotype was seen ten or more times. This chain links TRBV7-9 with TRBJ2-5; D ambiguous. V shed 4 bases and J shed 4 bases, with 10 bases lying between them. Germline loops: CDR1 SEHNR, CDR2 FQNEAQ (reference sequence). This CDR3 is 13 amino acids long. DNA of the CDR3: TGTGCCAGCAGCTCGGGTTCCGGAGAGACCCAGTACTTC. Translated: CASSSGSGETQYF.

This clonotype was observed many times. This sequence joins TRBV5-1 and TRBJ2-3, with D perhaps matching TRBD2 (5 bases). Germline V gives CDR1 SGHRS, CDR2 YFSETQ. Trimming cost V 4 bases and J 1 base, with 13 bases left between them. The CDR3 runs 15 residues. The CDR3, as DNA: TGCGCCAGCAGCCCGGACTCTCGAGGCACAGATACGCAGTATTTT. Translation: CASSPDSRGTDTQYF. Variable domain in full (rest from reference TRBV5-1 and TRBJ2-3): KAGVTQTPRYLIKTRGQQVTLSCSPISGHRSVSWYQQTPGQGLQFLFEYFSETQRNKGNFPGRFSGRQFSNSRSEMNVSTLELGDSALYLCASSPDSRGTDTQYFGPGTRLTVL.

Many counts were recorded for this clonotype. The chain employs TRBV2 and TRBJ2-5; no clear D gene. Germline CDR1 SNHLY, CDR2 FYNNEI. The CDR3 totals 14 residues. V was trimmed by 3 bases and J by 5 bases, leaving 13 bases between them. The DNA for the CDR3 is TGTGCCAGCAGTGAGGGAAGGAACGGGGAGACCCAGTACTTC. Translating gives CASSEGRNGETQYF.

This clonotype was counted at least ten times. The chain uses TRBV9 and TRBJ2-2; either TRBD1 or TRBD2 may fit D (5 bases each). This CDR3 has 15 amino acids. Between the trimmed V and J ends, which lost 0 bases and 6 bases, there was a span of 12 bases. Germline V lookup: CDR1 SGDLS, CDR2 YYNGEE. The CDR3 here is CASSVAQGVAGELFF. In DNA form, the CDR3 reads TGTGCCAGCAGCGTAGCTCAGGGAGTAGCCGGGGAGCTGTTTTTT.

The V call is TRBV4-1, the J call TRBJ2-7; TRBD2 matches at 7 bases. Per germline, CDR1 MGHRA and CDR2 YSYEKL. This CDR3 contains 13 residues. V shed 2 bases and J 4 bases; nucleotides not matched to a gene: 2. For the CDR3, the DNA is TGCGCCAGCAGCCAAATGGGGGGGTACGAGCAGTACTTC. Residues: CASSQMGGYEQYF.

This clonotype was seen only a few times. The chain is built from TRBV29-1 and TRBJ2-7, with D uncertain. The CDR3 is 13 amino acids. CDR1 is SQVTM and CDR2 is ANQGSEA in the germline V gene. V lost 6 bases to trimming and J lost 0 bases, with 12 bases between them. DNA of the CDR3: TGCAGCGTATATCAGGTCAACTCCTACGAGCAGTACTTC. This codes for CSVYQVNSYEQYF.

The table lists this clonotype with many counts. V and J are TRBV9 and TRBJ1-3, with a weak D call TRBD1 (5 bases). CDR3 length: 15 residues. CDR1 is SGDLS, CDR2 YYNGEE, per germline. Trimming stripped 4 bases from V and 2 bases from J, with 13 bases between. CDR3 nucleotides: TGTGCCAGCAGCACCACGACAGCTCCTGGAAACACCATATATTTT. Its protein product is CASSTTTAPGNTIYF.

In its sample, this clonotype was seen a few times. The chain combines TRBV5-4 with TRBJ2-3; D is tentatively TRBD1 or TRBD2 (5 bases each). Per germline, CDR1 SGHNT and CDR2 YYREEE (reference sequence). V gave up 4 bases and J gave up 3 bases, with 12 bases separating them. The CDR3 is made up of 14 amino acids. CDR3 nucleotide sequence: TGTGCCAGCAGCAACCGGGACCGAACAGATACGCAGTATTTT. This sequence encodes CASSNRDRTDTQYF.

The chain carries TRBV11-2 and TRBJ2-3; TRBD1 or TRBD2 may be the D gene (5 bases each). The length of the CDR3 is 15 residues. Trimming stripped 5 bases from V and 4 bases from J, with 16 bases between. The germline V gene has CDR1 SGHAT and CDR2 FQNNGV. CDR3 region: CASSPRWDGSDTQYF. Here the CDR3 DNA reads TGTGCCAGCAGCCCGAGATGGGACGGATCAGATACGCAGTATTTT. Variable domain in full (rest from reference TRBV11-2 and TRBJ2-3): EAGVAQSPRYKIIEKRQSVAFWCNPISGHATLYWYQQILGQGPKLLIQFQNNGVVDDSQLPKDRFSAERLKGVDSTLKIQPAKLEDSAVYLCASSPRWDGSDTQYFGPGTRLTVL.

This clonotype was detected only a few times. This chain links TRBV4-2 with TRBJ2-3, with 8 bases matching TRBD1. The V and J ends lost 4 bases and 4 bases, in that order; junction bases with no gene match: 4. The CDR3 contains 14 residues. Germline V gives CDR1 LGHNA, CDR2 YNFKEQ. The CDR3 spells CASSRQGSADTQYF. The CDR3 DNA reads as TGTGCCAGCAGCCGACAGGGGAGCGCAGATACGCAGTATTTT.

The table lists this clonotype with many counts. In DNA form, the CDR3 reads TGCAGTGCTACAAGCGGGGCCTATAGCAATCAGCCCCAGCATTTT. As protein: CSATSGAYSNQPQHF. This sequence joins TRBV20-1 and TRBJ1-5; a possible D gene is TRBD1 (5 bases). Trimming shortened V by 4 bases and J by 0 bases, and 13 bases separated the two germline ends. CDR1 DFQATT and CDR2 SNEGSKA come from the germline V gene (reference sequence). The CDR3 loop spans 15 amino acids.

At least ten counts were recorded for this clonotype. V usage is TRBV5-1 and J usage is TRBJ1-1; D is unresolved. The CDR3 consists of 14 residues. From germline, CDR1 is SGHRS and CDR2 YFSETQ. Trimming stripped 0 bases from V and 0 bases from J, with 6 bases between. DNA of the CDR3: TGCGCCAGCAGCTTGGAACGTATGAACACTGAAGCTTTCTTT. Amino acid sequence: CASSLERMNTEAFF.

This clonotype was detected only a few times. The chain carries TRBV4-2 and TRBJ2-7; D remains ambiguous. Germline CDR1 reads LGHNA; CDR2 reads YNFKEQ. V was trimmed by 0 bases and J by 4 bases, leaving 10 bases between them. CDR3 length equals 14 residues. In DNA, the CDR3 is TGTGCCAGCAGCCAAGATCCCACGGGTTACGAGCAGTACTTC. Translating gives CASSQDPTGYEQYF.

This clonotype is labeled as large (0.1 to 1%). The chain joins TRBV12-3 or TRBV12-4 to TRBJ1-2; 7 bases fit TRBD1. There are 14 residues in the CDR3. The V gene end was trimmed by 3 bases and the J gene end by 3 bases; junction bases not matched to a gene: 4. CDR3 in amino acids: CASSFEGADYGYTF. The CDR3 DNA reads TGTGCCAGCAGTTTTGAGGGGGCGGACTATGGCTACACCTTC.